This T cell receptor (beta chain) was observed in a study of blood T cell repertoires in COVID-19. Study overall: Acute-phase and convalescent COVID-19 samples originated in the United States, Italy and Spain.

In the original analysis: How many nucleated cells were present was estimated from reference gene primer amplification. Measured with immunoSEQ multiplex PCR; TCRdb has only the in-frame clones, and not every one. D and trimming come from the DNA, and the V and J calls and clone size come from that table. This table has around 63,000 clones, about nine tenths appearing once. Germline CDR1 MNHNY, CDR2 SVGAGI (reference sequence). The CDR3 totals 13 residues. Trimming removed 5 bases at V and 6 bases at J, with 8 bases between. V gene TRBV6-6 combines with J gene TRBJ1-6; possible D gene TRBD1, 5 bases. The TCR was taken from a woman aged 80 or over with acute or convalescent COVID-19. The source material was peripheral blood. CDR3 nucleotides: TGTGCCAGCAGTCCAGGGTTTAATTCACCCCTCCACTTT. Translated, it gives CASSPGFNSPLHF.